The 27 T cell receptor beta chains below come from one sample, sequenced in a study of monozygotic twins with inflammatory bowel disease. TCRdb processed the 5' RACE reads again and assigns one entry to each CDR3 protein, with no DNA. This repertoire comprises about 160,000 distinct CDR3 sequences; its ten largest clones make up 2.4%. Sequences were obtained from blood. These receptors all stem from a human donor with ulcerative colitis or Crohn's disease, or a healthy co-twin of an affected twin (not recorded which).

The chain couples TRBV11-2 to TRBJ2-5. This CDR3 comprises 14 residues. Germline V lookup: CDR1 SGHAT, CDR2 FQNNGV. The CDR3 spells CASSLRLLQETQYF.

This sequence joins TRBV7-9 and TRBJ1-1; TCRdb proposes TRBD1, but this gene call is untestable without DNA. The CDR3 contains 13 residues. CDR1 SEHNR and CDR2 FQNEAQ come from the germline V gene (reference sequence). Here the CDR3 reads CASSFVDRAEAFF.

The chain is built from TRBV20-1 and TRBJ2-7. This CDR3 comprises 12 residues. In germline, CDR1 is DFQATT, CDR2 SNEGSKA (reference sequence). The CDR3 here is CSASRTSDEQYF.

The genes are TRBV5-1 and TRBJ2-2; TCRdb's D gene call, TRBD1, goes unchecked for lack of DNA. Germline V CDR1 and CDR2: SGHRS, YFSETQ. The CDR3 is made up of 19 amino acids. This chain's CDR3 is CASSPVSGAERGIAGELFF.

V is TRBV5-6 and J is TRBJ1-6. The CDR3 runs to 12 residues. Germline CDR1 reads SGHDT; CDR2 reads YYEEEE. This chain's CDR3 is CASSFLVSPLHF.

The chain recombines TRBV5-1 with TRBJ2-2. This CDR3 is 14 amino acids long. CDR1 is SGHRS, CDR2 YFSETQ, per germline. CDR3 amino acids: CASSPSLPTGELFF.

V usage is TRBV3-1 and J usage is TRBJ2-6. The CDR3 consists of 16 residues. Per the germline V gene, CDR1 is LGHDT and CDR2 is YNNKEL (reference sequence). CDR3 residues: CASSVTYRSGANVLTF.

The rearrangement links TRBV6-1 to TRBJ2-3; the D gene TCRdb calls, TRBD2, cannot be checked with no DNA. Germline assignment: CDR1 MNHNS and CDR2 SASEGT. CDR3 length: 18 amino acids. The CDR3 loop is CASSAPGGTSGGTDTQYF.

CDR3 protein: CASSQDSGPPGELFF. The gene calls are TRBV4-3 and TRBJ2-2; TCRdb picks TRBD1, but there is no DNA to check that call. The CDR3 sequence is 15 residues long. Germline CDR1 reads LGHNA; CDR2 reads YSLEER.

The CDR3 loop reads CASSQVTSDNTGELFF. The V and J genes are TRBV4-2 and TRBJ2-2; TCRdb outputs TRBD2, but without DNA this stays unchecked. Per germline, CDR1 LGHNA and CDR2 YNFKEQ. The length of the CDR3 is 16 residues.

The genes are TRBV5-6 and TRBJ2-7; TCRdb proposes TRBD1, but this gene call is untestable without DNA. Per the germline V gene, CDR1 is SGHDT and CDR2 is YYEEEE. CDR3 length: 16 residues. CDR3: CASSLRTGGPSYEQYF.

V usage is TRBV2 and J usage is TRBJ2-1; the D call from TCRdb, TRBD1, cannot be confirmed without DNA. Germline assignment: CDR1 SNHLY and CDR2 FYNNEI. The CDR3 contains 15 residues. This CDR3 reads CASAPTGGSYNEQFF.

This sequence joins TRBV6-4 and TRBJ2-3; TCRdb reports TRBD2, a call that lacks DNA to check it against. CDR1 is MRHNA and CDR2 is SNTAGT in the germline V gene. The CDR3 is made up of 15 amino acids. The CDR3 loop is CASSELAGSTDTQYF.

The rearrangement links TRBV5-4 to TRBJ2-1; checking the TCRdb D call of TRBD1 is not possible without DNA. There are 15 residues in the CDR3. CDR1 SGHNT and CDR2 YYREEE come from the germline V gene (reference sequence). The CDR3 loop is CASSLELSTYNEQFF. The full variable domain, with the rest looked up from reference TRBV5-4 and TRBJ2-1, is ETGVTQSPTHLIKTRGQQVTLRCSSQSGHNTVSWYQQALGQGPQFIFQYYREEENGRGNFPPRFSGLQFPNYSSELNVNALELDDSALYLCASSLELSTYNEQFFGPGTRLTVL.

J is TRBJ2-7 and V is TRBV5-4; the TRBD2 assignment by TCRdb is unverifiable without DNA. There are 17 residues in the CDR3. Germline-derived CDR1 and CDR2 are SGHNT and YYREEE (reference sequence). CDR3 sequence reads: CASRPGLAGRNDYEQYF.

The rearrangement uses TRBV9 and TRBJ1-6; TCRdb lists TRBD1, though no DNA is available to test this call. Per germline, CDR1 SGDLS and CDR2 YYNGEE. This CDR3 comprises 16 residues. CDR3 loop: CASSVAGGAKNSPLHF. Using reference TRBV9 and TRBJ1-6 for the parts outside the CDR3, the full variable domain is DSGVTQTPKHLITATGQRVTLRCSPRSGDLSVYWYQQSLDQGLQFLIQYYNGEERAKGNILERFSAQQFPDLHSELNLSSLELGDSALYFCASSVAGGAKNSPLHFGNGTRLTVT.

This rearrangement joins TRBV6-6 to TRBJ1-1. The CDR3 is made up of 13 amino acids. The germline V gene has CDR1 MNHNY and CDR2 SVGAGI (reference sequence). The CDR3 is CASSYGPNTEAFF.

The V and J genes are TRBV19 and TRBJ1-2. CDR1 and CDR2 (germline): LNHDA, SQIVND (reference sequence). The CDR3 length is 14 residues. The chain's CDR3 is CASSISSGSYGYTF.

This rearrangement joins TRBV7-8 to TRBJ2-2; TCRdb selects TRBD1, and the lack of DNA leaves this call unchecked. CDR3 size: 17 residues. CDR1 and CDR2 (germline): SGHVS, FQNEAQ. CDR3 sequence: CASSPKTGVLYTGELFF. Based on the CDR3 plus reference TRBV7-8 and TRBJ2-2, the full variable domain is GAGVSQSPRYKVAKRGQDVALRCDPISGHVSLFWYQQALGQGPEFLTYFQNEAQLDKSGLPSDRFFAERPEGSVSTLKIQRTQQEDSAVYLCASSPKTGVLYTGELFFGEGSRLTVL.

The rearrangement links TRBV12-5 to TRBJ1-1. The V gene's germline CDR1 is LGHNT and CDR2 FRNRAP. The CDR3 consists of 15 residues. This chain's CDR3 is CASGLVLGQAAEAFF. The full variable domain, rest sourced from reference TRBV12-5 and TRBJ1-1, is DARVTQTPRHKVTEMGQEVTMRCQPILGHNTVFWYRQTMMQGLELLAYFRNRAPLDDSGMPKDRFSAEMPDATLATLKIQPSEPRDSAVYFCASGLVLGQAAEAFFGQGTRLTVV.

The chain is built from TRBV7-9 and TRBJ1-1. The CDR3 spans 11 residues. CDR1 and CDR2 (germline): SEHNR, FQNEAQ (reference sequence). Here the CDR3 reads CASRDNTEAFF.

This sequence joins TRBV12-3 or TRBV12-4 and TRBJ2-1; TCRdb calls TRBD2, which cannot be checked without DNA. The CDR3 loop spans 14 amino acids. CDR3 protein: CASSRSGGAGEQFF.

The chain employs TRBV3-1 and TRBJ2-7; TCRdb reports TRBD1, a call that lacks DNA to check it against. In germline, CDR1 is LGHDT, CDR2 YNNKEL (reference sequence). CDR3 size: 15 residues. The chain's CDR3 is CASSLDSSRAYEQYF.

The genes are TRBV3-1 and TRBJ2-4; there is no DNA to check the TCRdb D call of TRBD1. The CDR3 totals 13 residues. Germline loops: CDR1 LGHDT, CDR2 YNNKEL (reference sequence). CDR3 sequence reads: CASSQGQGNMQYF.

This chain links TRBV6-1 with TRBJ2-7; with no DNA, the TCRdb D assignment of TRBD2 cannot be verified. Germline lookup yields CDR1 MNHNS and CDR2 SASEGT. CDR3 length: 17 residues. The CDR3 loop reads CASRKTSGGRSSYEQYF.

This chain links TRBV12-3 or TRBV12-4 with TRBJ2-2; TCRdb selects TRBD2, and the lack of DNA leaves this call unchecked. The CDR3 has 15 residues. CDR3 loop: CASSWTSFNTGELFF.

The V and J genes are TRBV5-1 and TRBJ1-6. The CDR3 length is 17 residues. The germline gives CDR1 SGHRS, CDR2 YFSETQ. This CDR3 reads CASSFFGGGNYNSPLHF.